Below, 15 T cell receptor beta chains from the same sample are listed, as sequenced in a study of cytomegalovirus exposure and HLA in healthy donors. It was with 60 Vbeta and 13 Jbeta primers that the PCR ran. The protocol was immunoSEQ multiplex PCR, while the TCRdb copy is restricted to in-frame clones and leaves out a portion. The sample consists of approximately 150,000 clones, 77% of them appearing once. Sequenced sample: PBMCs. Receptor source: a young woman in good health and CMV-seronegative.

The V gene is TRBV13, the J gene TRBJ2-7; D not resolved. The germline CDR1 and CDR2 sequences are PRHDT and FYEKMQ (reference sequence). Trimming took 1 base from V and 4 from J, leaving 8 bases between them. There are 13 residues in the CDR3. The CDR3 reads CASSLALAYEQYF. In nucleotides, the CDR3 is TGTGCCAGCAGCTTAGCCCTCGCGTACGAGCAGTACTTC. Using reference TRBV13 and TRBJ2-7 for the parts outside the CDR3, the full variable domain is AAGVIQSPRHLIKEKRETATLKCYPIPRHDTVYWYQQGPGQDPQFLISFYEKMQSDKGSIPDRFSAQQFSDYHSELNMSSLELGDSALYFCASSLALAYEQYFGPGTRLTVT.

The genes are TRBV4-1 and TRBJ2-3; TRBD2 matches at 10 bases. This CDR3 region has 16 residues. The germline V gene has CDR1 MGHRA and CDR2 YSYEKL. V shed 5 bases, J shed 5 bases, and the junction held 10 bases outside the gene matches. The DNA for the CDR3 is TGCGCCAGCAGCTTCCCTAGCGGGAGTTTTGGAGATACGCAGTATTTT. Translation gives CASSFPSGSFGDTQYF.

The chain has TRBV4-1 and TRBJ1-4, with unresolved D. Germline assignment: CDR1 MGHRA and CDR2 YSYEKL. Trimming took 5 bases from V and 7 from J, leaving 14 bases between them. This CDR3 comprises 14 residues. The CDR3 coding sequence is TGCGCCAGCAGCAGACTAGGACGGGCTGAAAAACTGTTTTTT. This sequence encodes CASSRLGRAEKLFF.

The chain combines TRBV29-1 with TRBJ2-3; 9 bases agree with TRBD2. This CDR3 comprises 13 residues. V shed 6 bases and J 1 base; nucleotides not matched to a gene: 2. The germline CDR1 and CDR2 sequences are SQVTM and ANQGSEA. CDR3 loop: CSVLAGGTDTQYF. CDR3 DNA sequence: TGCAGCGTGTTAGCGGGAGGCACAGATACGCAGTATTTT.

This clone was observed a few times. The chain combines TRBV5-1 with TRBJ2-7; D possibly corresponds to TRBD2 (5 bases). This CDR3 spans 15 amino acids. Trimming removed 2 bases from V and 2 bases from J, with 14 bases in between. In germline, CDR1 is SGHRS, CDR2 YFSETQ. The CDR3 DNA sequence: TGCGCCAGCAGCTTCTGGGGAGTTTATCCCTACGAGCAGTACTTC. Protein sequence: CASSFWGVYPYEQYF.

This rearrangement joins TRBV6-1 to TRBJ1-2, with a weak D call TRBD1 (6 bases). The germline gives CDR1 MNHNS, CDR2 SASEGT. The CDR3 has 14 amino acids. The V gene lost 4 bases and the J gene lost 8 bases, with 17 bases spanning the gap. The CDR3 loop is CASSASRGGWGYTF. The CDR3 coding sequence is TGTGCCAGCAGTGCATCGAGGGGGGGTTGGGGCTACACCTTC.

This clone was counted a few times. V and J are TRBV29-1 and TRBJ2-3; D is uncertain. In germline, CDR1 is SQVTM, CDR2 ANQGSEA. This CDR3 comprises 12 residues. V was shortened by 3 bases and J by 5 bases, with 9 bases between the two germline ends. DNA of the CDR3: TGCAGCGTTGATATTGTCGGAGATACGCAGTATTTT. Translated, it gives CSVDIVGDTQYF.

The chain's CDR3 is CASSSPGLAGGFATGELFF. The CDR3 DNA is TGCGCCAGCAGCTCTCCGGGACTAGCGGGAGGTTTTGCGACCGGGGAGCTGTTTTTT. The chain couples TRBV4-3 to TRBJ2-2; TRBD2 agrees at 15 bases. The V gene's germline CDR1 is LGHNA and CDR2 YSLEER. The V and J ends lost 5 bases and 5 bases, in that order; junction bases with no gene match: 12. This CDR3 is built from 19 residues.

This chain uses TRBV6-6 with TRBJ1-1, with D maybe TRBD1 (5 bases). V was clipped by 10 bases and J by 0 bases, with 12 bases between them. The CDR3 is 13 residues long. Germline-derived CDR1 and CDR2 are MNHNY and SVGAGI (reference sequence). The CDR3 loop reads CAIGGLMNTEAFF. The DNA for the CDR3 is TGTGCCATCGGGGGACTCATGAACACTGAAGCTTTCTTT.

This clone appeared a few times. This chain joins TRBV19 and TRBJ1-4, with TRBD1 matching over 12 bases. Germline loops: CDR1 LNHDA, CDR2 SQIVND (reference sequence). After removal of 6 bases from V and 7 bases from J, the junction contained 3 bases not matched to a gene. The CDR3 is 14 residues long. The CDR3 protein is CASSGTGGSEKLFF. The CDR3 DNA reads as TGTGCCAGTAGCGGGACAGGGGGCAGTGAAAAACTGTTTTTT.

J is TRBJ2-3 and V is TRBV20-1; D perhaps matches TRBD1 (6 bases). CDR1 DFQATT and CDR2 SNEGSKA come from the germline V gene (reference sequence). The ends were cut back, 6 bases at V and 6 bases at J, with 10 bases in the middle. This CDR3 has 11 residues. DNA for the CDR3: TGCAGTGCCCCCCAGGGGGATACGCAGTATTTT. This encodes CSAPQGDTQYF.

This chain uses TRBV5-4 with TRBJ2-3; TRBD2 matches at 16 bases. The CDR3 loop spans 18 amino acids. V trimming: 4 bases; J trimming: 0 bases; junction bases outside the gene matches: 5. The germline gives CDR1 SGHNT, CDR2 YYREEE (reference sequence). CDR3 amino acids: CASSLGLAGGGSTDTQYF. Here the CDR3 DNA reads TGTGCCAGCAGCCTGGGACTAGCGGGGGGGGGTAGCACAGATACGCAGTATTTT.

Details on this clone: The junction and the germline gene differ at one end; a read error may be behind it. The chain is built from TRBV15 and TRBJ1-2; 7 bases are a match to TRBD1. Germline V gene data show CDR1 as LNHNV and CDR2 as YYDKDF (reference sequence). The CDR3 is made up of 18 amino acids. The CDR3 coding sequence is TGTGCCACCAGCAGAGATATCCCATCGGACAGGATTAACTATGGCTACCCCTTC. This encodes CATSRDIPSDRINYGYPF.

The chain combines TRBV11-2 with TRBJ1-3, with 7 bases aligning to TRBD1. The CDR3 is 16 residues long. Germline trimming cut 0 bases from V and 0 bases from J; bases unmatched to any gene: 2. The germline CDR1 and CDR2 sequences are SGHAT and FQNNGV. The CDR3 DNA sequence: TGTGCCAGCAGCTTAGACCACAGGGGCTCTGGAAACACCATATATTTT. Its protein product is CASSLDHRGSGNTIYF. Using reference TRBV11-2 and TRBJ1-3 for the parts outside the CDR3, the full variable domain is EAGVAQSPRYKIIEKRQSVAFWCNPISGHATLYWYQQILGQGPKLLIQFQNNGVVDDSQLPKDRFSAERLKGVDSTLKIQPAKLEDSAVYLCASSLDHRGSGNTIYFGEGSWLTVV.

The rearrangement joins TRBV2 to TRBJ2-3, with D perhaps TRBD2 (7 bases). The CDR3 totals 13 residues. V lost 6 bases, J lost 4 bases, and 11 bases lay in between. The germline V gene encodes CDR1 SNHLY and CDR2 FYNNEI. CDR3 bases: TGTGCCAGCAGGGGGGGGCCGCCAGATACGCAGTATTTT. Residues: CASRGGPPDTQYF.